The next 18 T cell receptor beta chains were all read from a single sample in a study of somatic mutations in cytotoxic T cells in rheumatoid arthritis (dated by TCRdb to about 2017). The library was generated by the immunoSEQ multiplex PCR assay. TCRdb mirrors the immuneACCESS table, restricted to in-frame sequences. Some clones are absent from its copies; in checked studies, under half trace to an unresolved V gene, and the reason for the others is unknown. Present in this sample are 20,000 to 25,000 clones, roughly 74% of which were seen just once. Roughly 10% of the sample is taken by the ten largest. Sample: CD8+ T cells sorted from blood. Receptors were obtained from an adult with rheumatoid arthritis.

This chain links TRBV25-1 with TRBJ2-7; D is perhaps TRBD1 (5 bases). V dropped 3 bases and J dropped 6 bases, with 18 bases sitting between them. The CDR3 is made up of 15 amino acids. From germline, CDR1 is MGHDK and CDR2 SYGVNS. Written as DNA, the CDR3 is TGTGCCAGCAGTGAGTGGGGCAGGGTCGCGTTCGAGCAGTACTTC. Translated: CASSEWGRVAFEQYF.

In this sample, this clone turned up a few times. The genes are TRBV5-1 and TRBJ2-1; D gene uncertain. Germline V gives CDR1 SGHRS, CDR2 YFSETQ. Trimming removed 5 bases at V and 12 bases at J, with 27 bases between. The CDR3 loop spans 16 amino acids. The CDR3 DNA sequence: TGCGCCAGCAGAGGCCCCACAGAATCCGGTGGTTTTGGGCAGTTCTTC. It codes for CASRGPTESGGFGQFF.

The V call is TRBV5-1, the J call TRBJ1-1, with a possible D match to TRBD1 (6 bases). The CDR3 runs to 14 residues. Trimming stripped 4 bases from V and 6 bases from J, with 16 bases between. Germline V gene lookup returns CDR1 SGHRS and CDR2 YFSETQ. In DNA form, the CDR3 reads TGCGCCAGCAGCCCCCCCCAGGGGAGATCTGAAGCTTTCTTT. It yields the protein CASSPPQGRSEAFF.

This chain connects TRBV6-5 to TRBJ1-1; 7 nucleotides line up with TRBD1. The CDR3 loop spans 16 amino acids. CDR1 is MNHEY and CDR2 is SVGAGI in the germline V gene. V dropped 2 bases and J dropped 4; count of bases not matched to a gene: 10. The CDR3 loop is CASSYLRVAGGTEAFF. The CDR3 DNA is TGTGCCAGCAGTTACCTGAGGGTGGCAGGGGGCACTGAAGCTTTCTTT.

Here the CDR3 DNA reads TGTGCCAGTAGTATGCCGACCAAAGGGGACACTGAAGCTTTCTTT. Translated, it gives CASSMPTKGDTEAFF. V is TRBV19 and J is TRBJ1-1; a possible D gene is TRBD1 (5 bases). Deletions cut 3 bases from V and 3 bases from J, with 14 bases between. The germline V gene encodes CDR1 LNHDA and CDR2 SQIVND (reference sequence). The CDR3 contains 15 residues.

The chain joins TRBV7-2 to TRBJ2-2; TRBD2 matches 10 bases. V lost 6 bases and J lost 4; bases outside the gene matches: 14. This CDR3 is 18 amino acids long. Germline V gene lookup returns CDR1 SGHTA and CDR2 FQGNSA. DNA of the CDR3: TGTGCCAGCAGGACTCCAGTAAGCGGGAGGGCGGGCACCGGGGAGCTGTTTTTT. It yields the protein CASRTPVSGRAGTGELFF.

The J gene is TRBJ2-7, the V gene TRBV4-2; the D gene is possibly TRBD1 (6 bases). The CDR3 length is 14 residues. CDR1 is LGHNA, CDR2 YNFKEQ, per germline. Trimming removed 1 base at V and 2 bases at J, with 9 bases between. The CDR3 DNA reads TGTGCCAGCAGCCAAGTGACAGGAGCCTACGAGCAGTACTTC. Amino acid sequence: CASSQVTGAYEQYF.

The J gene is TRBJ2-1, the V gene TRBV27, with 9 bases fitting TRBD2. Germline CDR1 MNHEY, CDR2 SMNVEV (reference sequence). The CDR3 extends over 19 amino acids. V gave up 5 bases and J gave up 5 bases; unmatched junction bases: 19. The CDR3 loop reads CASSTPLSLAGVRHNEQFF. CDR3 nucleotides: TGTGCCAGCAGTACACCCCTCTCCTTAGCGGGAGTCCGACACAATGAGCAGTTCTTC.

The chain joins TRBV27 to TRBJ1-1; D is unclear. The CDR3 loop spans 15 amino acids. Germline V gives CDR1 MNHEY, CDR2 SMNVEV (reference sequence). V dropped 2 bases and J dropped 3 bases, with 13 bases sitting between them. CDR3 sequence (DNA): TGTGCCAGCAGTTTACTAGGCAGAAAACACACTGAAGCTTTCTTT. This sequence encodes CASSLLGRKHTEAFF.

In nucleotides, the CDR3 is TGTGCCAGCCTGAAGGACAGGACCTCCAATCAGCCCCAGCATTTT. Its translation: CASLKDRTSNQPQHF. The chain carries TRBV2 and TRBJ1-5, with TRBD1 matching 7 bases. Losses at the gene ends were 8 bases for V and 3 bases for J; bases not matched to a gene: 10. Germline lookup yields CDR1 SNHLY and CDR2 FYNNEI. This CDR3 has 15 amino acids.

The V call is TRBV5-4, the J call TRBJ2-3, with unresolved D. This CDR3 has 13 amino acids. Trimming pared 3 bases from V and 5 bases from J, leaving 10 bases between. CDR1 is SGHNT and CDR2 is YYREEE in the germline V gene (reference sequence). The CDR3 loop is CASSSEGKDTQYF. For the CDR3, the DNA is TGTGCCAGCAGCTCCGAAGGAAAAGATACGCAGTATTTT.

V gene TRBV4-1 combines with J gene TRBJ1-1, with 11 positions matching TRBD1. J was trimmed by 7 bases and V by 4 bases; bases with no gene match: 2. Germline CDR1 MGHRA, CDR2 YSYEKL. The CDR3 extends over 13 amino acids. CDR3 sequence: CASSPGTGGEAFF. The DNA for the CDR3 is TGCGCCAGCAGCCCCGGGACAGGGGGTGAAGCTTTCTTT.

The CDR3 spells CASSFRLSISYEQYF. Here the CDR3 DNA reads TGTGCCAGCAGCTTTAGACTTTCTATTTCCTACGAGCAGTACTTC. The V and J genes are TRBV7-2 and TRBJ2-7; D remains unclear. Germline V lookup: CDR1 SGHTA, CDR2 FQGNSA. The ends were cut back, 3 bases at V and 1 base at J, with 13 bases in the middle. The CDR3 sequence is 15 residues long.

The V and J genes are TRBV7-9 and TRBJ1-1, with D possibly being TRBD1 (5 bases). Trimming removed 8 bases from V and 9 bases from J, with 10 bases in between. The CDR3 contains 10 residues. The germline CDR1 and CDR2 sequences are SEHNR and FQNEAQ (reference sequence). CDR3 amino acids: CASEAGQAFF. The CDR3 nucleotides are TGTGCCAGCGAGGCAGGGCAAGCTTTCTTT.

In its sample, this clone was seen once. This chain links TRBV2 with TRBJ1-5, with a weak D call TRBD1 (5 bases). This CDR3 spans 17 amino acids. Germline V gives CDR1 SNHLY, CDR2 FYNNEI. Deletions cut 10 bases from V and 0 bases from J, with 22 bases between. Here the CDR3 DNA reads TGTGCCATGCACTGGGGCCCCACGCAATATAGCAATCAGCCCCAGCATTTT. It codes for CAMHWGPTQYSNQPQHF.

The V gene is TRBV27, the J gene TRBJ2-7, with 7 bases lining up with TRBD2. Germline V gene lookup returns CDR1 MNHEY and CDR2 SMNVEV (reference sequence). V lost 2 bases and J lost 2; bases outside the gene matches: 3. CDR3 length: 14 amino acids. This CDR3 is CASSLGGTTYEQYF. CDR3 DNA: TGTGCCAGCAGTTTAGGAGGGACTACCTACGAGCAGTACTTC.

The table lists this clone with a few counts. The rearrangement joins TRBV2 to TRBJ2-2; D might be TRBD1 (5 bases). The CDR3 runs to 15 residues. V was shortened by 5 bases and J by 6 bases, with 16 bases between the two germline ends. In germline, CDR1 is SNHLY, CDR2 FYNNEI. CDR3: CASSWQGGSPGELFF. As DNA, the CDR3 is TGTGCCAGCAGTTGGCAGGGTGGATCTCCCGGGGAGCTGTTTTTT.

The V and J genes are TRBV7-6 and TRBJ2-3, with 11 bases aligning to TRBD1. Unmatched junction bases numbered 4, after V lost 5 bases and J lost 6 bases. CDR3 length: 14 residues. Germline CDR1 is SGHVS and CDR2 is FNYEAQ. The CDR3 nucleotides read TGTGCCAGCAGCCCGGGACAGGGGGTTGATACGCAGTATTTT. Amino acids: CASSPGQGVDTQYF.